This T cell receptor (beta chain) was profiled in a study of T cell repertoires in ileal Crohn's disease (dated by TCRdb to between 2018 and 2020). Regarding the research as a whole: At the time of surgery, around a third of patients were active smokers, and the median duration of disease was seven to eight years. The study was conducted in parallel with a multicentre cohort that was designed to identify predictors of early endoscopic recurrence following ileocolonic resection. Postoperative therapy was given to about half of the patients, with thiopurines administered to about a dozen patients and anti-TNF agents administered to 15 to 20 patients. The TCR repertoire was analysed in fewer than 65 patients with Crohn's disease drawn from a prospective multicentre cohort. A total of some 170 mucosal samples from 57 patients were sequenced, with samples obtained at several locations on the surgical specimen and at postoperative endoscopy. Surgery was performed for a complication in all patients, with stricturing disease in about 60% and penetrating disease in approximately 40%. A Rutgeerts score higher than i0 was the definition used for endoscopic postoperative recurrence. What the study reported, not specific to this receptor: Mucosal CD4 and CD8 T cells were sorted and sequenced only in a subgroup of patients, the size of which was not stated. Compared with CD4 T cells, sorted CD8 T cells held more high-frequency clones, which suggests that the mucosal expansions were mostly CD8. Patients who were active smokers at surgery had a significantly higher proportion of clonal expansions than non-smokers (around 26% vs 18%, p=0.02). Higher percentages of high-frequency clones at the time of surgery were linked to endoscopic recurrence, and every patient with clonality above 26.8% (18/57) had recurrence.

Adults with ileal or ileocolonic Crohn's disease and an indication for ileocolonic resection were eligible for inclusion. Before DNA extraction, whole ileal mucosal biopsies were kept frozen at -80 degrees C. A TRizol-based method was used to extract genomic DNA from the frozen whole biopsies, and the DNA was quantified with a NanoDrop 2000 spectrophotometer. A remark on this clone: No cognate antigen has been identified for it. Qualities for individual bases were not recorded, and no much larger clone is one base off.

V is cut by 1 base and J by 3 bases, and the space between the germline ends is 18 bases. The CDR3 runs 17 amino acids, cysteine and phenylalanine included. This entry keeps only the CDR3 DNA: 51 bases, framed from base 1. The germline V gene sets CDR1 to MGHRA and CDR2 to YSYEKL. For commercial TCRB immunosequencing, about 0.45 micrograms of biopsy DNA were submitted for each sample. Adaptive Biotechnology amplified the CDR3 regions from genomic DNA with a two-step multiplex PCR designed to control amplification bias. In the first PCR, primers covered every V and J gene segment, and in the second PCR, barcodes and Illumina adapters were added. CDR3 libraries were sequenced on an Illumina instrument. The original methods were these. The analysis used both the pipelines supplied by the vendor and custom analysis of the raw data in R/Bioconductor with R version 3.3.0. Clonality, which ranges from 0 to 1, was calculated as the inverse of the normalised Shannon entropy across all productive clones. High-frequency clones were defined as the share of the repertoire taken up by the top 100 clones, keeping only clones that passed a 95% confidence test. Repertoire diversity was measured with the Simpson index, and overlap between samples was measured with the Morisita-Horn index. TCRdb carries this immuneACCESS record with in-frame sequences only. Its versions omit some clonotypes, under half of them owing to an unresolved V gene in the studies checked, with the rest unexplained. Clone size and the V and J calls come from that table; the DNA yielded D and trimming. The sample records fewer than 18,000 clones, about 80% of which are singletons. The biggest ten clones account for 4.2% of the sample.

The clonotype comes from an adult with Crohn's disease. Sequencing was carried out using ileal tissue. This receptor chain uses TRBV4-1 and TRBJ1-1, with the D gene not clear enough to name. The DNA sequence reads TGCGCCAGCAGCCAAGCCCCCCGCGGAAGCCTACACACTGAAGCTTTCTTT. Its amino acids are CASSQAPRGSLHTEAFF.